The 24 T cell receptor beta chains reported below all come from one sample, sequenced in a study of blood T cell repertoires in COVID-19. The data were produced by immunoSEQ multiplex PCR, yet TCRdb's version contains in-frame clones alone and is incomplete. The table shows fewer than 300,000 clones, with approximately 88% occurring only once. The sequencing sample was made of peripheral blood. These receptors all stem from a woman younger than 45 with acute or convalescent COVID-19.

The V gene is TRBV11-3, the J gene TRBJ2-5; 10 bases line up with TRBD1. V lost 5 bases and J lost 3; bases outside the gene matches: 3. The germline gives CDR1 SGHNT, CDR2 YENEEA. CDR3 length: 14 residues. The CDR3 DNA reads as TGTGCCAGCAGCCTAGGGACAGGGGAAGAGACCCAGTACTTC. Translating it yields CASSLGTGEETQYF.

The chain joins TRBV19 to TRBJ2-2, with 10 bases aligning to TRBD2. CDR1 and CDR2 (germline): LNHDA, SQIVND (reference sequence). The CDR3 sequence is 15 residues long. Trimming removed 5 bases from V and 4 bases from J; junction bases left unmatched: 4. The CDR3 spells CASSPLAGPTGELFF. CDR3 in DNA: TGTGCCAGTAGTCCACTAGCGGGGCCCACCGGGGAGCTGTTTTTT.

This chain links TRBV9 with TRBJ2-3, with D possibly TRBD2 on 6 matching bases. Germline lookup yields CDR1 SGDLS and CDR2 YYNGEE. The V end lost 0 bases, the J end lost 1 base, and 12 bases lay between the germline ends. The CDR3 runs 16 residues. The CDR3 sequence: CASSVAGSRGTDTQYF. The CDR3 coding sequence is TGTGCCAGCAGCGTAGCCGGGAGTCGGGGCACAGATACGCAGTATTTT.

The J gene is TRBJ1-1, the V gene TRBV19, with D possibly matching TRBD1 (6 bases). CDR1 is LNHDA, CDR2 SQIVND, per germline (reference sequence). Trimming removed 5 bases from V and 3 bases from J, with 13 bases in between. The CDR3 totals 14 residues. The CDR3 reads CASSLQGWDTEAFF. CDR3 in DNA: TGTGCCAGTAGTTTACAGGGATGGGACACTGAAGCTTTCTTT.

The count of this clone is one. The CDR3 here is CASNAGSYYNEQFF. For the CDR3, the DNA is TGTGCCAGCAACGCCGGGAGCTACTACAATGAGCAGTTCTTC. The J gene is TRBJ2-1, the V gene TRBV27; possible D gene TRBD2, 6 bases. V dropped 7 bases and J dropped 3 bases, with 13 bases sitting between them. CDR3 size: 14 residues. Germline V gene data show CDR1 as MNHEY and CDR2 as SMNVEV (reference sequence).

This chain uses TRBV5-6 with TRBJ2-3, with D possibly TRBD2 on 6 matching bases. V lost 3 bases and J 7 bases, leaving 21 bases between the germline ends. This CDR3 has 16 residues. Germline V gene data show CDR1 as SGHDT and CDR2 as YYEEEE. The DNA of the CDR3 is TGTGCCAGCAGCTGGAACCGTCTGGGGACTGGCTATACGCAGTATTTT. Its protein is CASSWNRLGTGYTQYF.

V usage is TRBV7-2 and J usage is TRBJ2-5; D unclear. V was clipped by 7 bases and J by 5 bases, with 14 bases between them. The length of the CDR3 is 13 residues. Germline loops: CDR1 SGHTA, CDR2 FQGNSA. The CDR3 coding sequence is TGTGCCAGCACTAAAAAAATGGTGGAGACCCAGTACTTC. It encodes CASTKKMVETQYF. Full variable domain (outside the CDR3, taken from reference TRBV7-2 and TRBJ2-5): GAGVSQSPSNKVTEKGKDVELRCDPISGHTALYWYRQSLGQGLEFLIYFQGNSAPDKSGLPSDRFSAERTGGSVSTLTIQRTQQEDSAVYLCASTKKMVETQYFGPGTRLLVL.

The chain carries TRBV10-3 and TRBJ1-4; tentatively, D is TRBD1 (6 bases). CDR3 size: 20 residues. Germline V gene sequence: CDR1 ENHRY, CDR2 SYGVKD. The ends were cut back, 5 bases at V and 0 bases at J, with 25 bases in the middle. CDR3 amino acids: CAISPIKAGTQGTTNEKLFF. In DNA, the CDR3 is TGTGCCATCAGTCCCATTAAGGCAGGGACACAAGGAACAACTAATGAAAAACTGTTTTTT.

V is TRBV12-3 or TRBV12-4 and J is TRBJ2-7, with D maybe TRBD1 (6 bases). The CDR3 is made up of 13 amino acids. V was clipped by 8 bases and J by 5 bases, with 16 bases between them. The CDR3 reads CASSRAQGDEQYF. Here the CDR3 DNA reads TGTGCCAGCTCGAGAGCACAGGGAGACGAGCAGTACTTC.

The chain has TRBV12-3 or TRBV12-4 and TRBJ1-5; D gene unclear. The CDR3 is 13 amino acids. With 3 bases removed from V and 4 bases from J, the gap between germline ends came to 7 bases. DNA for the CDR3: TGTGCCAGCAGTTTGTCCGCGAATCAGCCCCAGCATTTT. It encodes CASSLSANQPQHF.

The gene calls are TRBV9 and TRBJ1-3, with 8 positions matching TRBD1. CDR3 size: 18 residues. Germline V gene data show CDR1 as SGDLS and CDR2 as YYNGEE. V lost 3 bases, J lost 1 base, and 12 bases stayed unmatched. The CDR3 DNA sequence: TGTGCCAGCAGCGGCCCCGGGACAGGTGAATATTCTGGAAACACCATATATTTT. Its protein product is CASSGPGTGEYSGNTIYF.

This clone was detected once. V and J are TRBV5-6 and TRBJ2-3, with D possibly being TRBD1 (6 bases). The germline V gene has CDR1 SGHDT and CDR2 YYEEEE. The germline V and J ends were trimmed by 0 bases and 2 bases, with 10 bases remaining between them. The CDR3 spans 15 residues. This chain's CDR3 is CASSLGYRDTDTQYF. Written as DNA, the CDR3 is TGTGCCAGCAGCTTGGGCTACAGGGACACAGATACGCAGTATTTT.

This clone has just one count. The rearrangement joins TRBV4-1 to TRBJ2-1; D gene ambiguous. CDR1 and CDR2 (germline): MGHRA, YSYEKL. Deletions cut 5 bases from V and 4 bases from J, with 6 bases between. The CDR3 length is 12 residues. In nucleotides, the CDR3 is TGCGCCAGCAGCGACGGGTACAATGAGCAGTTCTTC. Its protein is CASSDGYNEQFF.

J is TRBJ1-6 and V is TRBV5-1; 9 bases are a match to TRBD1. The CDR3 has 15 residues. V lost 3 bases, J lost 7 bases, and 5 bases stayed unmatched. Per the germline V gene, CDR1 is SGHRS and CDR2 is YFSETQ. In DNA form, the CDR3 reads TGCGCCAGCAGCTCGCCGGGACAGGGCAATTCACCCCTCCACTTT. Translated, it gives CASSSPGQGNSPLHF.

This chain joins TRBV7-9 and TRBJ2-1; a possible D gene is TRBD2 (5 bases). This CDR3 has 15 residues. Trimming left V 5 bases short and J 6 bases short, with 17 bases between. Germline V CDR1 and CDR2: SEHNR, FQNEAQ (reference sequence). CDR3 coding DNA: TGTGCCAGCAGCAGACCTAGCCCAGGATTCAATGAGCAGTTCTTC. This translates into CASSRPSPGFNEQFF.

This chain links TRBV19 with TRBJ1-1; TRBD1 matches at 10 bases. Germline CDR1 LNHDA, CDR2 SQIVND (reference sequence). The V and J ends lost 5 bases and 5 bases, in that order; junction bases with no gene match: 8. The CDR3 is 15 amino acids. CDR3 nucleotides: TGTGCCAGTAGTTCGACGGACAGGGGGAGGACTGAAGCTTTCTTT. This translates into CASSSTDRGRTEAFF.

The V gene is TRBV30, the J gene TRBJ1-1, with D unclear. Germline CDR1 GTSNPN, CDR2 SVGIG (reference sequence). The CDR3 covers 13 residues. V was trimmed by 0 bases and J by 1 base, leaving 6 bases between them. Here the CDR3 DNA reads TGTGCCTGGAGTGTACGCGCGAACACTGAAGCTTTCTTT. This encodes CAWSVRANTEAFF.

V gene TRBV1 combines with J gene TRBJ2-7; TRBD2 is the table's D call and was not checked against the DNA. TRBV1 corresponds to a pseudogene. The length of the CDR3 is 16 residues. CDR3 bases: TGCACCAGCAGCCCTATCCGCGAGGCGTCCACCTACGAGCAGTACTTC. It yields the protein CTSSPIREASTYEQYF.

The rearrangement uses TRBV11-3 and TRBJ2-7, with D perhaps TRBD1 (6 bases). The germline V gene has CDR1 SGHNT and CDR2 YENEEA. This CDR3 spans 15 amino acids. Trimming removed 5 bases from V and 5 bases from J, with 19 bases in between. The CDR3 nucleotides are TGTGCCAGCAGCACCAGACAGGTGGGGGCGGACGAGCAGTACTTC. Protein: CASSTRQVGADEQYF. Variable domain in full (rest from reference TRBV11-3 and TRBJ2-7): EAGVVQSPRYKIIEKKQPVAFWCNPISGHNTLYWYLQNLGQGPELLIRYENEEAVDDSQLPKDRFSAERLKGVDSTLKIQPAELGDSAVYLCASSTRQVGADEQYFGPGTRLTVT.

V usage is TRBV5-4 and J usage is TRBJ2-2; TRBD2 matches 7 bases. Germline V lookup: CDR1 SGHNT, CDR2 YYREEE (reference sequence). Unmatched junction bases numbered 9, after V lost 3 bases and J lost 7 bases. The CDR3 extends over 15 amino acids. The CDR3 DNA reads TGTGCCAGCAGCTCCAATGAGCGGGGTATCGGGGAGCTGTTTTTT. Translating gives CASSSNERGIGELFF. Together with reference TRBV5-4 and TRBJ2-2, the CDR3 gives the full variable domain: ETGVTQSPTHLIKTRGQQVTLRCSSQSGHNTVSWYQQALGQGPQFIFQYYREEENGRGNFPPRFSGLQFPNYSSELNVNALELDDSALYLCASSSNERGIGELFFGEGSRLTVL.

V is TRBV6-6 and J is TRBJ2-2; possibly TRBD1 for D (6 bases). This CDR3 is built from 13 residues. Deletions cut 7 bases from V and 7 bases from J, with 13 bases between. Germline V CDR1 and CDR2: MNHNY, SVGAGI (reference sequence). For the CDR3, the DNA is TGTGCCAGCAAGCTAGGGACATTCGGGGAGCTGTTTTTT. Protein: CASKLGTFGELFF.

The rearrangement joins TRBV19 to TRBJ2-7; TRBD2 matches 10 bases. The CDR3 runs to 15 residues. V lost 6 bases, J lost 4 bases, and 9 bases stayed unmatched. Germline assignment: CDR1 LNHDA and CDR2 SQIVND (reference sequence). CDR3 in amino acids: CASSTNSGRAYEQYF. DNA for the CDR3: TGTGCCAGTAGCACTAACAGCGGGAGGGCTTACGAGCAGTACTTC.

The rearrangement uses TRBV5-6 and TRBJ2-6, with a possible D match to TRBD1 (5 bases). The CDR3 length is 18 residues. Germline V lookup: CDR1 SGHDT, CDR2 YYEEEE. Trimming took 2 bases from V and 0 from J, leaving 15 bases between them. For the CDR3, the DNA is TGTGCCAGCAGCTTCCCGGTCCTGGACACCTCTGGGGCCAACGTCCTGACTTTC. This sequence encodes CASSFPVLDTSGANVLTF.

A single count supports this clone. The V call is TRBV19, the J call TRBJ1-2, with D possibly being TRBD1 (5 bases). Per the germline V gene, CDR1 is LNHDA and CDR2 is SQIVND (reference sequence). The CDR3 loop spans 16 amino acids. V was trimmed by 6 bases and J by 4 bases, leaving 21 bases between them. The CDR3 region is CASSPKIRGGVYGYTF. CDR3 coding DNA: TGTGCCAGTAGCCCGAAAATTAGAGGAGGGGTCTATGGCTACACCTTC.